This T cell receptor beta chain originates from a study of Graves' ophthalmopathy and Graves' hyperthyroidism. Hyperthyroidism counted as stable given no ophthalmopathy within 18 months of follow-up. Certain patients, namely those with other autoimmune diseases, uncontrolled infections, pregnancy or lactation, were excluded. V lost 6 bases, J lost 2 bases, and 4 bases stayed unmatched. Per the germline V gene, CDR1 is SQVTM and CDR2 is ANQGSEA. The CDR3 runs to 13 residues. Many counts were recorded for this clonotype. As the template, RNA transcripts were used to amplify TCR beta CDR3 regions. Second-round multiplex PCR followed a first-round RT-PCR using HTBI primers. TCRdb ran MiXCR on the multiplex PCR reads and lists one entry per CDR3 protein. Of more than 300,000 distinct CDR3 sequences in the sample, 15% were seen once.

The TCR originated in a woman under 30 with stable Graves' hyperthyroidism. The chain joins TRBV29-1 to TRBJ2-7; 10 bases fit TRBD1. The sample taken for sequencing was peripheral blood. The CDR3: CSVGTGATYEQYF. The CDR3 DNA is TGCAGCGTCGGGACAGGGGCCACCTACGAGCAGTACTTC.